A selection of T cell receptor beta chains follows, all from one sample in a study of regulatory T cells in long-lasting Graves disease. TCRdb recomputed calls from the multiplex PCR reads with MiXCR, one row per CDR3 protein. The sample records approximately 350,000 distinct CDR3 sequences, around 15% being singletons. This same sample was also taken into another study, of T cells in Graves' hyperthyroidism and ophthalmopathy.

The sample in question was peripheral blood mononuclear cells (PBMCs), obtained at new diagnosis, from a patient treated with antithyroid drugs. The receptors originated from a young woman with Graves disease. CDR3s include the opening cysteine and the closing phenylalanine or tryptophan. D genes are given only for firm matches. The size entry is marked missing in some rows and otherwise reads once, few, many or a size class.

TRBJ1-4	TRBV4-2	NA	NA	CASSQAGEYNEKLFF	TGTGCCAGCAGCCAAGCGGGCGAGTACAACGAAAAACTGTTTTTT
TRBJ1-1	TRBV5-1	many	NA	CASSWSTGLSTEAFF	TGCGCCAGCAGCTGGTCCACAGGGCTATCCACTGAAGCTTTCTTT
TRBJ2-3	TRBV24-1	many	NA	CATSPTGYTDTQYF	TGTGCCACCAGCCCCACAGGGTACACAGATACGCAGTATTTT
TRBJ1-6	TRBV19	few	NA	CASSPTGTSNSPLHF	TGTGCCAGTAGTCCAACCGGGACTAGTAATTCACCCCTCCACTTT
TRBJ1-2	TRBV6-1	NA	TRBD1	CASSEEAGQGAYGYTF	TGTGCCAGCAGTGAAGAGGCGGGACAGGGGGCGTACGGCTACACCTTC
TRBJ1-1	TRBV19	many	NA	CASMARGGVDTEAFF	TGTGCCAGTATGGCCCGGGGGGGCGTAGACACTGAAGCTTTCTTT
TRBJ1-1	TRBV20-1	NA	NA	CSAGRVTANTEAFF	TGCAGTGCTGGCAGGGTAACAGCGAACACTGAAGCTTTCTTT
TRBJ2-6	TRBV6-2/TRBV6-3	many	NA	CASRIQAGANVLTF	TGTGCCAGCAGAATCCAAGCTGGGGCCAACGTCCTGACTTTC
TRBJ1-3	TRBV7-3	few	NA	CASSLRQSAFPGNTIYF	TGTGCCAGCAGCTTAAGGCAGAGCGCCTTCCCGGGAAACACCATATATTTT
TRBJ2-7	TRBV28	NA	NA	CASSSQELYKQYF	TGTGCCAGCAGTTCGCAGGAGCTCTACAAGCAGTACTTC
TRBJ2-5	TRBV27	many	TRBD2	CASSPGTSGGARETQYF	TGTGCCAGCAGTCCAGGGACTAGCGGGGGGGCTAGGGAGACCCAGTACTTC
TRBJ2-5	TRBV15	many	NA	CATSRAPRREETQYF	TGTGCCACCAGCAGAGCCCCCCGAAGGGAAGAGACCCAGTACTTC
TRBJ2-1	TRBV11-1	many	NA	CASSQGDSYNEQFF	TGTGCCAGCAGCCAAGGGGATTCCTACAATGAGCAGTTCTTC
TRBJ2-7	TRBV7-3	few	TRBD2	CASSLYGIVGGPAGSYEQYF	TGTGCCAGCAGCTTATATGGGATTGTGGGGGGTCCAGCGGGATCCTACGAGCAGTACTTC
TRBJ1-2	TRBV20-1	NA	NA	CSATISGGKDYGYTF	TGCAGTGCGACAATTTCCGGGGGGAAGGACTATGGCTACACCTTC
TRBJ2-7	TRBV3-1	many	NA	CASSQDPPGVEQYF	TGCGCCAGCAGCCAAGATCCCCCGGGGGTAGAGCAGTACTTC
TRBJ2-3	TRBV28	many	TRBD1	CASRGTAMRTDTQYF	TGTGCCAGCAGGGGGACAGCTATGAGGACAGATACGCAGTATTTT
TRBJ2-1	TRBV3-1	few	TRBD2	CASSPTSGGFGYNEQFF	TGTGCCAGCAGCCCTACTAGCGGGGGGTTCGGGTACAATGAGCAGTTCTTC
TRBJ2-7	TRBV28	many	NA	CASSTTDFSSPYEQYF	TGTGCCAGCAGTACCACCGACTTCTCAAGCCCCTACGAGCAGTACTTC
TRBJ2-7	TRBV6-5	NA	NA	CASSYNSYEQYF	TGTGCCAGCAGTTACAACAGCTACGAGCAGTACTTC
TRBJ2-2	TRBV7-3	many	NA	CASRTDPNTGELFF	TGTGCCAGCAGGACAGATCCGAACACCGGGGAGCTGTTTTTT
TRBJ2-3	TRBV6-1	few	NA	CASSEVGVADTQYF	TGTGCCAGCAGTGAAGTTGGGGTAGCAGATACGCAGTATTTT
TRBJ2-7	TRBV6-1	many	NA	CASSNGAYVGEQYF	TGTGCCAGCAGTAACGGGGCCTACGTTGGGGAGCAGTACTTC
TRBJ2-3	TRBV12-3/TRBV12-4	many	NA	CASRTRDTDTQYF	TGTGCCAGCAGAACAAGGGACACAGATACGCAGTATTTT
TRBJ2-1	TRBV18	many	TRBD1	CASRWDRLDNEQFF	TGTGCCAGCCGGTGGGACAGGCTTGACAATGAGCAGTTCTTC
TRBJ2-1	TRBV11-3	many	NA	CASSLDSLEQFF	TGTGCCAGCAGCTTAGATAGCCTTGAGCAGTTCTTC
TRBJ2-1	TRBV28	many	NA	CASSLRDFYNEQFF	TGTGCCAGCAGTCTAAGGGACTTCTACAATGAGCAGTTCTTC
TRBJ2-3	TRBV3-1	many	NA	CASSYRGTDTQYF	TGTGCCAGCAGCTACCGTGGGACGGATACGCAGTATTTT
TRBJ2-1	TRBV6-2/TRBV6-3	few	TRBD2	CASSYVREVNNEQFF	TGTGCCAGCAGTTACGTGCGGGAGGTCAACAATGAGCAGTTCTTC
TRBJ2-7	TRBV20-1	many	TRBD1	CSARYRDRTYEQYF	TGCAGTGCTAGATACAGGGACAGAACCTACGAGCAGTACTTC
TRBJ2-2	TRBV11-1	many	TRBD1	CASSLLGTGGADGELFF	TGTGCCAGCAGCTTACTCGGGACAGGGGGCGCAGACGGGGAGCTGTTTTTT
TRBJ2-1	TRBV4-1	NA	NA	CASSQAGTLYNEQFF	TGCGCCAGCAGCCAAGCGGGGACTCTTTACAATGAGCAGTTCTTC
TRBJ2-1	TRBV30	many	NA	CACNEQFF	TGTGCCTGTAATGAGCAGTTCTTC
TRBJ1-1	TRBV28	many	NA	CASSFPSTGKNTEAFF	TGTGCCAGCAGTTTTCCTTCGACAGGAAAGAACACTGAAGCTTTCTTT
TRBJ1-2	TRBV24-1	NA	TRBD1	CATSDSTGPYGYTF	TGTGCCACCAGTGATTCGACAGGGCCCTATGGCTACACCTTC
TRBJ2-1	TRBV9	few	NA	CASSGGDSPEKFF	TGTGCCAGCAGCGGGGGGGACAGCCCAGAAAAGTTCTTC
TRBJ1-2	TRBV4-1	few	TRBD1	CASTPPGQGDGYTF	TGCGCCAGCACCCCACCGGGACAGGGGGATGGCTACACCTTC
TRBJ2-5	TRBV20-1	many	NA	CSARRDLPQHF	TGCAGTGCTAGACGGGACCTACCTCAACACTTC
TRBJ1-5	TRBV6-1	NA	TRBD1	CASQETGNQPQHF	TGTGCCAGCCAAGAGACAGGGAATCAGCCCCAGCATTTT
TRBJ1-5	TRBV3-1	many	NA	CASSQGQGSNQPQHF	TGTGCCAGCAGCCAAGGTCAGGGAAGCAATCAGCCCCAGCATTTT
TRBJ2-4	TRBV5-4	NA	NA	CASSLMGEAKNIQYF	TGTGCCAGCAGCTTGATGGGGGAAGCCAAAAACATTCAGTACTTC